A selection of T cell receptor beta chains follows, all from one sample in a study of T cells in localized non-small cell lung cancer. Only in-frame clones appear in the TCRdb table, and some are missing; sequencing was by immunoSEQ multiplex PCR. The sample comprises roughly 35,000 clones, 93% of which are singletons, and 7.9% rests with the top ten. The material was peripheral blood, obtained before any cancer treatment. The source of these receptors is a female donor aged 60 or older with stage I lung adenocarcinoma. CDR3s include the opening cysteine and the closing phenylalanine or tryptophan. The D gene is left open where the match is weak. Size tells how often a clone was seen (once, few, many) or the class of an expanded clone, and some rows leave it out.

-,TRBJ1-5,-,TRBV19,CASRMRGGRQPQHF,TGTGCCAGTAGGATGAGGGGGGGTCGTCAGCCCCAGCATTTT
-,TRBJ2-5,-,TRBV6-5,CASSRGVFLAETQYF,TGTGCCAGCAGTCGCGGGGTATTTCTAGCGGAGACCCAGTACTTC
-,TRBJ2-2,-,TRBV7-2,CASSLVRGNTGELFF,TGTGCCAGCAGCTTGGTTCGAGGGAACACCGGGGAGCTGTTTTTT
-,TRBJ1-2,-,TRBV28,CASSSGRGYTF,TGTGCCAGCAGTTCGGGAAGAGGCTACACCTTC
few,TRBJ1-1,-,TRBV30,CAWSASSNEAFF,TGTGCCTGGAGTGCCTCGTCGAATGAAGCTTTCTTT
-,TRBJ1-2,-,TRBV4-2,CASSPISGSGSPNYGYTF,TGTGCCAGCAGCCCAATCTCGGGATCAGGTAGTCCCAACTATGGCTACACCTTC
-,TRBJ1-2,-,TRBV2,CASSETRQALNYGYTF,TGTGCCAGCAGTGAGACGAGGCAGGCCTTAAACTATGGCTACACCTTC
-,TRBJ2-2,-,TRBV9,CASTLAGQNSGELFF,TGTGCCAGCACCCTTGCGGGACAAAACTCCGGGGAGCTGTTTTTT
-,TRBJ2-1,-,TRBV5-1,CASSPGHRLGGEQFF,TGCGCCAGCAGCCCGGGACATCGGCTGGGTGGTGAGCAGTTCTTC
-,TRBJ2-3,-,TRBV28,CASSLASSGTDTQYF,TGTGCCAGCAGTTTAGCCTCATCAGGCACAGATACGCAGTATTTT
few,TRBJ2-5,TRBD1,TRBV28,CASSSSQTGGQGEETQYF,TGTGCCAGCAGTTCATCGCAAACAGGGGGTCAAGGGGAAGAGACCCAGTACTTC
-,TRBJ2-7,TRBD1,TRBV18,CASSPRGNRGDEQYF,TGTGCCAGCTCACCACGAGGAAACAGGGGGGACGAGCAGTACTTC
-,TRBJ2-1,TRBD2,TRBV9,CASSVEGRRENEQFF,TGTGCCAGCAGCGTAGAAGGGAGGCGGGAGAATGAGCAGTTCTTC
-,TRBJ1-4,-,TRBV15,CATSRREEKLFF,TGTGCCACCAGCAGAAGGGAGGAAAAACTGTTTTTT
-,TRBJ2-5,-,TRBV11-3,CASSLRGPGGIETQYF,TGTGCCAGCAGCTTAAGGGGGCCGGGGGGTATAGAGACCCAGTACTTC
-,TRBJ1-1,-,TRBV19,CASSSRTVMNTEAFF,TGTGCCAGTAGTAGTCGGACAGTTATGAACACTGAAGCTTTCTTT
-,TRBJ1-5,-,TRBV19,CASSPTGPSNQPQHF,TGTGCCAGTAGTCCGACAGGTCCTAGCAATCAGCCCCAGCATTTT
-,TRBJ1-4,-,TRBV11-3,CASSSQGSANEKLFF,TGTGCCAGCAGCTCCCAGGGGTCAGCTAATGAAAAACTGTTTTTT
-,TRBJ1-1,-,TRBV18,CASSPQVEFTEAFF,TGTGCCAGCTCACCACAGGTTGAATTCACTGAAGCTTTCTTT
-,TRBJ2-7,-,TRBV11-1,CASSFSGSYEQYF,TGTGCCAGCAGCTTCTCAGGGTCCTACGAGCAGTACTTC
-,TRBJ2-5,-,TRBV6-5,CASSYQGPQRETQYF,TGTGCCAGCAGTTACCAGGGCCCCCAACGAGAGACCCAGTACTTC
-,TRBJ2-2,-,TRBV5-1,CASSLDRVENTGELFF,TGCGCCAGCAGCTTGGACAGGGTTGAAAACACCGGGGAGCTGTTTTTT
-,TRBJ1-5,-,TRBV5-1,CASSLGQGGQPQHF,TGCGCCAGCAGCTTGGGTCAGGGAGGTCAGCCCCAGCATTTT
-,TRBJ1-2,-,TRBV2,CASSDNNYGYTF,TGTGCCAGCAGCGACAATAACTATGGCTACACCTTC
-,TRBJ2-7,-,TRBV5-1,CASSAGQYEQYF,TGCGCCAGCAGCGCCGGACAGTACGAGCAGTACTTC
-,TRBJ2-1,TRBD2,TRBV19,CASSIRSVGLAHYNEQFF,TGTGCCAGTAGTATTCGGTCCGTTGGACTAGCTCACTACAATGAGCAGTTCTTC
-,TRBJ1-1,-,TRBV4-2,CASSQAGPAEAFF,TGTGCCAGCAGCCAAGCTGGGCCGGCTGAAGCTTTCTTT
-,TRBJ1-2,-,TRBV19,CASSRGGSSYGYTF,TGTGCCAGTAGTAGGGGGGGTTCCAGCTATGGCTACACCTTC
-,TRBJ2-5,-,TRBV19,CASSIGGLQETQYF,TGTGCCAGTAGTATAGGGGGGCTCCAAGAGACCCAGTACTTC
-,TRBJ1-4,-,TRBV9,CASSVGHRENEKLFF,TGTGCCAGCAGCGTAGGGCACAGGGAGAATGAAAAACTGTTTTTT
-,TRBJ2-7,TRBD2,TRBV19,CASSIVLSGGSYEQYF,TGTGCCAGTAGTATAGTCCTTAGCGGGGGTTCCTACGAGCAGTACTTC
-,TRBJ2-2,TRBD2,TRBV11-1,CASSTTSAPNTGELFF,TGTGCCAGCAGCACGACTAGCGCCCCGAACACCGGGGAGCTGTTTTTT
-,TRBJ2-7,TRBD1,TRBV7-9,CASGGTGWNEQYF,TGTGCCAGCGGTGGGACAGGGTGGAACGAGCAGTACTTC
-,TRBJ1-6,TRBD1,TRBV6-1,CASMTLDRANSPLHF,TGTGCCAGCATGACTCTGGACAGGGCCAATTCACCCCTCCACTTT
-,TRBJ1-2,-,TRBV9,CASSEQGDYGYTF,TGTGCCAGCAGCGAACAGGGAGACTATGGCTACACCTTC
-,TRBJ1-1,-,TRBV19,CASSIDRWSNTEAFF,TGTGCCAGTAGTATAGATCGCTGGTCAAACACTGAAGCTTTCTTT
-,TRBJ2-1,TRBD2,TRBV7-2,CASSSGTSGFNEQFF,TGTGCCAGCAGCTCTGGGACTAGCGGGTTTAATGAGCAGTTCTTC
-,TRBJ2-7,TRBD1,TRBV4-3,CASSQRTGSPYEQYF,TGCGCCAGCAGCCAAAGGACAGGTTCTCCCTACGAGCAGTACTTC
-,TRBJ2-3,-,TRBV19,CASSIMAGRTDTQYF,TGTGCCAGTAGTATAATGGCGGGGCGCACAGATACGCAGTATTTT
-,TRBJ1-2,TRBD1,TRBV5-1,CASRNPTGNGGYTF,TGTGCCAGCAGGAACCCGACAGGGAACGGTGGCTACACCTTC
-,TRBJ1-1,TRBD1,TRBV19,CASSILGQGGSEAFF,TGTGCCAGTAGTATTTTGGGACAGGGTGGCTCTGAAGCTTTCTTT
-,TRBJ1-5,-,TRBV19,CASSIIGQGNQPQHF,TGTGCCAGTAGTATTATAGGTCAGGGCAATCAGCCCCAGCATTTT
few,TRBJ1-5,-,TRBV30,CAFQGSINQPQHF,TGTGCCTTCCAGGGGTCGATCAATCAGCCCCAGCATTTT
once,TRBJ2-1,TRBD2,TRBV11-3,CASSLPMSGRAGCEQFF,TGTGCCAGCAGCTTACCCATGAGCGGGAGGGCCGGTTGTGAGCAGTTCTTC
-,TRBJ2-3,TRBD2,TRBV7-2,CASSFDASGKTDTQYF,TGTGCCAGCAGCTTCGACGCTAGCGGGAAGACAGATACGCAGTATTTT
-,TRBJ2-1,TRBD1,TRBV10-1,CASSESRGQLYNEQFF,TGCGCCAGCAGTGAGTCACGGGGACAGTTATACAATGAGCAGTTCTTC
-,TRBJ1-4,-,TRBV28,CASSWDMSTNEKLFF,TGTGCCAGCAGTTGGGACATGTCAACTAATGAAAAACTGTTTTTT
once,TRBJ1-1,-,TRBV7-3,CASSFRMNTEAFF,TGTGCCAGCAGCTTCCGGATGAACACTGAAGCTTTCTTT
-,TRBJ2-3,-,TRBV7-8,CASSSRGSTDTQYF,TGTGCCAGCAGCTCCAGGGGTAGCACAGATACGCAGTATTTT
-,TRBJ1-4,-,TRBV28,CASRGLNEKLFF,TGTGCCAGCAGGGGACTTAATGAAAAACTGTTTTTT
-,TRBJ1-5,-,TRBV19,CASSVRPQLSNQPQHF,TGTGCCAGTAGTGTCCGTCCTCAGCTTAGCAATCAGCCCCAGCATTTT
-,TRBJ1-2,-,TRBV6-5,CASSYSRRGNYGYTF,TGTGCCAGCAGTTACTCGAGGCGCGGTAACTATGGCTACACCTTC
-,TRBJ2-3,-,TRBV20-1,CSARDQNTQYF,TGCAGTGCTAGAGACCAGAATACGCAGTATTTT
-,TRBJ2-5,-,TRBV6-5,CASRTLGLGKETQYF,TGTGCCAGCAGGACCCTGGGACTGGGGAAAGAGACCCAGTACTTC
-,TRBJ1-2,-,TRBV28,CASSLEGNYGYTF,TGTGCCAGCAGTTTAGAAGGGAACTATGGCTACACCTTC
-,TRBJ1-2,-,TRBV14,CASSQWNYYTF,TGTGCCAGCAGCCAATGGAACTACTACACCTTC
-,TRBJ1-5,-,TRBV2,CASRREIGDNQPQHF,TGTGCCAGCAGGAGGGAGATCGGGGACAATCAGCCCCAGCATTTT
-,TRBJ1-1,TRBD1,TRBV2,CAIGDRGNTEAFF,TGTGCCATCGGGGACAGGGGGAACACTGAAGCTTTCTTT
once,TRBJ2-5,TRBD2,TRBV27,CASSFAGGRQETQYF,TGTGCCAGCAGTTTTGCGGGGGGGCGGCAAGAGACCCAGTACTTC